The T cell receptor (beta chain) under discussion was sequenced for a study of CD8 T cells in ankylosing spondylitis. Study outcomes and limitations: A TCR beta motif of several highly homologous variants seemed to mark ankylosing spondylitis blood. Past research had described some motif variants in reactive arthritis synovial fluid and blood. From matched ankylosing spondylitis synovial fluid, disease-linked clones were reportedly recovered at significantly enriched levels.

Details on this clonotype: The antigen remains undetermined.

Germline assignment: CDR1 SGHAT and CDR2 FQDESV (reference sequence). Trimming pared 7 bases from V and 0 bases from J, leaving 18 bases between. The CDR3 length is 16 residues. It was by quantitative 5'-RACE with molecular barcodes that TCR beta libraries were made. TCRdb fed the 5' RACE reads into MiXCR, producing one record per CDR3 protein. Of about 540,000 distinct CDR3 sequences listed, roughly 13% are singletons. Sample: blood, either unsorted or a sorted T cell fraction (not recorded which). The chain uses TRBV11-1 and TRBJ1-1, with no clear D. The origin of this receptor is a male donor with ankylosing spondylitis. The CDR3 coding sequence is TGTGCCAGCACCCTCCGGGCAGAGCTGATGAACACTGAAGCTTTCTTT. Translation gives CASTLRAELMNTEAFF. The full variable domain, its missing parts supplied by reference TRBV11-1 and TRBJ1-1, is EAEVAQSPRYKITEKSQAVAFWCDPISGHATLYWYRQILGQGPELLVQFQDESVVDDSQLPKDRFSAERLKGVDSTLKIQPAELGDSAMYLCASTLRAELMNTEAFFGQGTRLTVV.